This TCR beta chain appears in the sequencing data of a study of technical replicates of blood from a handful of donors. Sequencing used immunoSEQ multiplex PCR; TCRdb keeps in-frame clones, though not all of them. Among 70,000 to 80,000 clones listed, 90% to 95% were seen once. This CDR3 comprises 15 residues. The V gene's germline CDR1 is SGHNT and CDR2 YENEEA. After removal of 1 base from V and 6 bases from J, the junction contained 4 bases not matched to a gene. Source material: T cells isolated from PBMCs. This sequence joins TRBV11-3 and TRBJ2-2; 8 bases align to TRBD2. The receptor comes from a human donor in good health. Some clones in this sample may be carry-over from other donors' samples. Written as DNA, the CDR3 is TGTGCCAGCAGCTTAGTAGCGGGGTCAGCCGGGGAGCTGTTTTTT. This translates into CASSLVAGSAGELFF.